This T cell receptor (beta chain) was retrieved from a study of cytomegalovirus exposure and HLA in healthy donors. Study overall: Approximately 85 million unique TCRs from HLA-typed donors were held in an early data release.

The CDR3 extends over 14 amino acids. The germline V gene encodes CDR1 SEHNR and CDR2 FQNEAQ (reference sequence). The donors (healthy individuals) were bone marrow donors. A multiplex PCR was run with 60 Vbeta primers and 13 Jbeta primers. Produced via immunoSEQ multiplex PCR; TCRdb's table is partial and in-frame only. The sample contains about 120,000 clones, approximately 81% of which appear only once. The TCR sequence derives from a man aged 18 to 35 in good health and CMV-seronegative. J is TRBJ2-3 and V is TRBV7-9, with a possible D match to TRBD2 (6 bases). The end of the DNA is better explained by TRBJ2-5, so the J call may be wrong. The sample was PBMCs. CDR3 sequence (DNA): TGTGCCAGCAGCTTTCTGGGGAGGCGAGAGACCCAGTACTTC. Translating it yields CASSFLGRRETQYF.